The following is a TCR beta chain sequence with its context. The target of this receptor is not known. The record has no base qualities; no much larger clone is one base away. The library was built by means of the immunoSEQ multiplex PCR assay. DNA from the cultured, isolated CD4+ T cells was subjected to TCR beta CDR3 sequencing. In the original analysis: Non-productive TCR sequences were removed, reads were trimmed to the CDR3 region, and CDR3s of at least 7 amino acids were retained. Antigen-specific clonotypes were identified with the MANAFEST web app by comparing expansion in peptide wells against reference cultures. For clones to be considered positive, expansion at FDR<0.05 versus reference and all other wells, an odds ratio above 5, and a frequency above 0.1% in two replicate wells were required. Clonotypes significantly expanded in SARS-CoV-2 spike wells and in at least one common cold coronavirus spike condition were defined as cross-reactive. Using the stringdist R package, CDR3 similarity was measured by Levenshtein distance, and unrooted trees were constructed with ape in R 3.6.1. TCRdb's version of the immuneACCESS table is confined to in-frame rearrangements and falls short of the full clone set. An unresolved V gene accounts for under half of the shortfall where checked; the remainder is of unknown origin. V and J calls and clone size are as listed in that table; D and trimming were resolved from the DNA. The sample contains about 73,000 clones, over 65% of them found a single time. The ten biggest clones cover roughly 2% of the sample.

These data come from a study of vaccination effects on CD4 cells after COVID-19 (dated by TCRdb to the early 2020s). Study-wide context: In the ViraFEST assay, PBMC were stimulated with viral peptide pools, and antigen-specific CD4+ T cell clonotypes were then identified by expansion using TCR sequencing. Cultures from other donors in the study were sequenced using the Oncomine TCR Beta short-read assay on an Illumina iSeq 100. A total of over nine COVID-19 convalescent patients and a handful of SARS-CoV-2-naive healthy vaccine recipients were included in the full study. Around 2.1 million PBMC per well were cultured with approximately 10 ug/ml peptides in IMDM containing roughly 5% human AB serum, 10 IU/ml IL-2 and gentamicin. Across the study, the median time from the second dose to post-vaccine sampling was 72 days (range 14 to 241). In both COVID-19 convalescent patients and infection-naive vaccine recipients, the study compared SARS-CoV-2 spike-specific CD4+ TCR repertoires from before mRNA vaccination with those from after it. Study-wide conclusions, independent of this receptor: Among healthy vaccine recipients, nearly all vaccine-induced clones were SARS-CoV-2 mono-reactive, and only 1 of 255 was cross-reactive with common cold coronaviruses. The study was limited by a small number of convalescent patients, and early post-infection timepoints were lacking. Both infection-induced and vaccine-induced clones contracted markedly at late post-vaccination timepoints, which is consistent with waning T cell responses.

After around 10 days of culture, CD4+ T cells were isolated with the EasySep CD4+ T cell isolation kit. Each participant received two doses of an mRNA SARS-CoV-2 vaccine, either BNT162b2 or mRNA-1273. Negative nucleocapsid antibody results before and after vaccination confirmed that the healthy vaccine recipients had no prior SARS-CoV-2 infection. On days 3 and 7, half of the culture medium was replaced with fresh IL-2-containing medium. Unless noted otherwise, every peptide stimulation condition was grown in triplicate wells. Using Ficoll-Paque Plus gradient centrifugation, PBMC were separated from whole blood and then either used fresh or cryopreserved at -140C. The QIAamp micro DNA kit was used to extract genomic DNA from the cultured CD4+ T cells. This sample comprised CD4+ T cells from PBMCs cultured without peptide, obtained after COVID-19 vaccination. This TCR derives from a human donor who received a COVID-19 vaccine.

The bases are TGTGCCACCAGCAGAGCCAATCAGCCCCAGCATTTT. Translation gives CATSRANQPQHF. The chain employs TRBV15 and TRBJ1-5; confidence is insufficient to name the D gene. CDR1 and CDR2 (LNHNV, YYDKDF) derive from the germline V gene (reference sequence). The CDR3, from cysteine to phenylalanine, totals 12 residues. Kept here is only the CDR3 DNA, which spans 36 bases and is read in frame from base 1. V was cut back by 1 base and J by 3 bases, leaving a gap of 1 base between them.